A selection of T cell receptor beta chains follows, all from one sample in a study of blood T cell repertoires in COVID-19. Profiling relied on immunoSEQ multiplex PCR, and the TCRdb table lists in-frame clones only, not all of them. The sample contains around 170,000 clones, approximately 91% of which appear only once. Sequencing was carried out using peripheral blood. All receptors come from a man aged 50 to 60 with acute or convalescent COVID-19. Each CDR3 is given with its conserved first and last residue. Fields, in order: clone size, V gene, J gene, CDR3 protein. Only some rows state a clone size, as once, few, many or a class for expanded clones.

clone_size: -
v_call: TRBV6-6
j_call: TRBJ2-7
cdr3_aa: CASSYSPGLSYEQYF

clone_size: -
v_call: TRBV25-1
j_call: TRBJ2-5
cdr3_aa: CASSVLGATQETQYF

clone_size: -
v_call: TRBV18
j_call: TRBJ2-1
cdr3_aa: CASSPAAISYNEQFF

clone_size: -
v_call: TRBV7-9
j_call: TRBJ1-4
cdr3_aa: CASSPGTPVEKLFF

clone_size: -
v_call: TRBV29-1
j_call: TRBJ2-5
cdr3_aa: CSADTGYQETQYF

clone_size: -
v_call: TRBV6-5
j_call: TRBJ1-2
cdr3_aa: CASSKATGITGYTF

clone_size: once
v_call: TRBV11-2
j_call: TRBJ2-5
cdr3_aa: CASSPNQAGDGETQYF

clone_size: -
v_call: TRBV7-3
j_call: TRBJ2-3
cdr3_aa: CASSPQGVGTDTQYF

clone_size: -
v_call: TRBV19
j_call: TRBJ2-7
cdr3_aa: CASSIGGTSGAYEQYF

clone_size: -
v_call: TRBV6-5
j_call: TRBJ2-7
cdr3_aa: CASSYSVAGQGFEQYF

clone_size: -
v_call: TRBV7-2
j_call: TRBJ1-1
cdr3_aa: CASSSGQGTEAFF

clone_size: -
v_call: TRBV28
j_call: TRBJ2-7
cdr3_aa: CASSSPRQGVDEQYF

clone_size: -
v_call: TRBV5-1
j_call: TRBJ2-3
cdr3_aa: CASSLQGASDTQYF

clone_size: -
v_call: TRBV6-6
j_call: TRBJ1-1
cdr3_aa: CASSLQGTNTEAFF

clone_size: -
v_call: TRBV27
j_call: TRBJ2-2
cdr3_aa: CASSLSRLAGNTGELFF

clone_size: -
v_call: TRBV4-1
j_call: TRBJ2-7
cdr3_aa: CASSQEPQGYEQYF

clone_size: -
v_call: TRBV27
j_call: TRBJ2-3
cdr3_aa: CASSWSGADTQYF

clone_size: -
v_call: TRBV6-5
j_call: TRBJ2-3
cdr3_aa: CASSYSSGFGADTQYF

clone_size: -
v_call: TRBV6-1
j_call: TRBJ1-1
cdr3_aa: CASSDNPGKTEAFF

clone_size: -
v_call: TRBV29-1
j_call: TRBJ1-1
cdr3_aa: CSVEVGQGNTEAFF

clone_size: -
v_call: TRBV7-2
j_call: TRBJ2-7
cdr3_aa: CASSLREDYEQYF

clone_size: -
v_call: TRBV9
j_call: TRBJ1-6
cdr3_aa: CASSAQGAYNSPLHF

clone_size: -
v_call: TRBV5-6
j_call: TRBJ2-1
cdr3_aa: CATYKRDSYNEQFF

clone_size: -
v_call: TRBV4-3
j_call: TRBJ1-2
cdr3_aa: CASSQVSGGIYTF

clone_size: -
v_call: TRBV6-5
j_call: TRBJ2-2
cdr3_aa: CASMSPGGFTGELFF

clone_size: -
v_call: TRBV10-3
j_call: TRBJ2-7
cdr3_aa: CAISAGTPLGEQYF

clone_size: -
v_call: TRBV2
j_call: TRBJ2-2
cdr3_aa: CASGTELNTGELFF

clone_size: -
v_call: TRBV10-3
j_call: TRBJ1-5
cdr3_aa: CAISEGGLGNQPQHF